Following are 9 T cell receptor beta chains from one sample sequenced in a study of blood T cell repertoires in COVID-19. Sequencing was performed with immunoSEQ multiplex PCR; in TCRdb, only in-frame clones are kept and a portion is missing. The sample lists about 180,000 clones, 89% seen once, with under 2% in the top ten. Sequenced material: peripheral blood. These receptors all come from a man younger than 35 who had recovered from COVID-19.

The genes are TRBV7-8 and TRBJ2-5; 8 bases are a match to TRBD2. Trimming at V came to 2 bases and at J to 4 bases, leaving 9 bases not matched to a gene. CDR1 is SGHVS and CDR2 is FQNEAQ in the germline V gene. The CDR3 consists of 16 residues. The CDR3 loop is CASSLSGTRGGETQYF. In DNA, the CDR3 is TGTGCCAGCAGCTTATCCGGGACTAGAGGCGGAGAGACCCAGTACTTC. Full variable domain (remainder filled in from reference TRBV7-8 and TRBJ2-5): GAGVSQSPRYKVAKRGQDVALRCDPISGHVSLFWYQQALGQGPEFLTYFQNEAQLDKSGLPSDRFFAERPEGSVSTLKIQRTQQEDSAVYLCASSLSGTRGGETQYFGPGTRLLVL.

The CDR3 sequence: CASSIGDGYTF. DNA for the CDR3: TGTGCCAGTAGTATAGGAGATGGCTACACCTTC. The chain joins TRBV19 to TRBJ1-2; D not resolved. The CDR3 has 11 residues. V lost 1 base, J lost 6 bases, and 3 bases lay in between. The germline V gene encodes CDR1 LNHDA and CDR2 SQIVND (reference sequence).

This chain connects TRBV19 to TRBJ1-2; D possibly corresponds to TRBD1 (5 bases). Trimming shortened V by 3 bases and J by 6 bases, and 17 bases separated the two germline ends. CDR1 LNHDA and CDR2 SQIVND come from the germline V gene (reference sequence). The CDR3 has 15 amino acids. The CDR3 reads CASSIAGLGVDGYTF. The CDR3 DNA reads as TGTGCCAGTAGTATCGCGGGACTAGGGGTCGATGGCTACACCTTC.

The chain couples TRBV11-3 to TRBJ2-1; TRBD2 agrees at 8 bases. Per germline, CDR1 SGHNT and CDR2 YENEEA. Losses at the gene ends were 4 bases for V and 5 bases for J; bases not matched to a gene: 4. The CDR3 is 14 residues long. The CDR3 spells CASSSWTSNNEQFF. The CDR3 bases are TGTGCCAGCAGCTCGTGGACTAGCAACAATGAGCAGTTCTTC. Together with reference TRBV11-3 and TRBJ2-1, the CDR3 gives the full variable domain: EAGVVQSPRYKIIEKKQPVAFWCNPISGHNTLYWYLQNLGQGPELLIRYENEEAVDDSQLPKDRFSAERLKGVDSTLKIQPAELGDSAVYLCASSSWTSNNEQFFGPGTRLTVL.

The rearrangement joins TRBV7-2 to TRBJ1-1, with TRBD1 matching 7 bases. Germline CDR1 is SGHTA and CDR2 is FQGNSA. With V trimmed by 2 bases and J by 6 bases, 6 bases remained unmatched. The CDR3 extends over 14 amino acids. This CDR3 is CASSLNYDRAEAFF. The CDR3, as DNA: TGTGCCAGCAGCTTAAATTACGACAGGGCTGAAGCTTTCTTT.

The V gene is TRBV5-1, the J gene TRBJ1-1, with unresolved D. The CDR3 runs to 16 residues. Trimming removed 2 bases at V and 2 bases at J, with 16 bases between. Looked up from germline, CDR1 is SGHRS and CDR2 is YFSETQ. The CDR3 is CASSLRGGSHNTEAFF. CDR3 nucleotide sequence: TGCGCCAGCAGCTTACGGGGAGGCTCGCATAACACTGAAGCTTTCTTT.

The gene calls are TRBV2 and TRBJ1-1; TRBD1 matches at 10 bases. The CDR3 has 14 amino acids. Germline-derived CDR1 and CDR2 are SNHLY and FYNNEI. The V gene end was trimmed by 5 bases and the J gene end by 10 bases; junction bases not matched to a gene: 10. This chain's CDR3 is CASSYGQGENRAFF. The CDR3 DNA reads as TGTGCCAGCAGTTATGGACAGGGGGAGAATAGAGCTTTCTTT.

This chain connects TRBV6-2 or TRBV6-3 to TRBJ2-1; TRBD1 aligns across 8 bases. With V trimmed by 4 bases and J by 8 bases, 16 bases remained unmatched. The germline V gene encodes CDR1 MNHEY and CDR2 SVGEGT. This CDR3 region has 17 residues. CDR3: CASSLGTGLLYSDEQFF. The CDR3 DNA sequence: TGTGCCAGCAGTTTAGGGACAGGACTGTTGTATAGCGATGAGCAGTTCTTC.

The J gene is TRBJ2-3, the V gene TRBV5-6, with a tentative D call TRBD2 (7 bases). This CDR3 has 16 amino acids. Trimming left V 2 bases short and J 7 bases short, with 20 bases between. Per the germline V gene, CDR1 is SGHDT and CDR2 is YYEEEE. The CDR3 spells CASSFSRGAGGNTQYF. The CDR3 DNA reads as TGTGCCAGCAGCTTTTCCCGGGGGGCGGGCGGTAATACGCAGTATTTT.